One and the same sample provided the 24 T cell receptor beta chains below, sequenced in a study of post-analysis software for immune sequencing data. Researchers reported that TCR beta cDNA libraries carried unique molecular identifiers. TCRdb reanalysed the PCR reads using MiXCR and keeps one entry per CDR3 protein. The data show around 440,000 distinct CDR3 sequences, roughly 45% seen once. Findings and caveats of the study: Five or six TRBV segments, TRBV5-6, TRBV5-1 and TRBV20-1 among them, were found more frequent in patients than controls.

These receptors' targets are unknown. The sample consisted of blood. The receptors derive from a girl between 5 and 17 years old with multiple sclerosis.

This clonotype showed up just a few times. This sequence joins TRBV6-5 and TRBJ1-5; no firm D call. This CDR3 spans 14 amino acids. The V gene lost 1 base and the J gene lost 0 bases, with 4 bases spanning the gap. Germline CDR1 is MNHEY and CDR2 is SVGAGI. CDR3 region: CASSYLDSNQPQHF. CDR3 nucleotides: TGTGCCAGCAGTTACTTGGATAGCAATCAGCCCCAGCATTTT.

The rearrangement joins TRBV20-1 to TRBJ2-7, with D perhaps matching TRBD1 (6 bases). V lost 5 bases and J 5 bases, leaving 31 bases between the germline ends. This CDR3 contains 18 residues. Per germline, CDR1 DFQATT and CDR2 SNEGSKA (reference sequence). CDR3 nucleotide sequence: TGCAGTGCTCCTCCGGGACACTGGCCTAGGAGGCCTCCTGACGAGCAGTACTTC. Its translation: CSAPPGHWPRRPPDEQYF.

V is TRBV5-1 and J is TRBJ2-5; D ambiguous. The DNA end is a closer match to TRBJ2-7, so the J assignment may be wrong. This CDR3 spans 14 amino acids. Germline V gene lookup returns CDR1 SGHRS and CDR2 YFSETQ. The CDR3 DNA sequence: TGCGCCAGCAGCTTGTCCCCCCAACAATACGAGCAGTACTTC. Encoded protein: CASSLSPQQYEQYF.

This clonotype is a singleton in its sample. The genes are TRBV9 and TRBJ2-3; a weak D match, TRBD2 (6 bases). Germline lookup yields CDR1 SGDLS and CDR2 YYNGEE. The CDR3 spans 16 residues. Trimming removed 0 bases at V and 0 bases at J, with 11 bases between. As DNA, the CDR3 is TGTGCCAGCAGCGTAGCGGTGCGGGGCAGCACAGATACGCAGTATTTT. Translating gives CASSVAVRGSTDTQYF.

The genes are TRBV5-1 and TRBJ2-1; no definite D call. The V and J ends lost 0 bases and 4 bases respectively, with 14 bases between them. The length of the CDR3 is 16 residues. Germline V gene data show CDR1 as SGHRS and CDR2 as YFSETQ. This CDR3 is CASSLAGIRSYNEQFF. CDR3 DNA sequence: TGCGCCAGCAGCTTGGCGGGCATCCGATCATACAATGAGCAGTTCTTC.

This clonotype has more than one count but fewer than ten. DNA of the CDR3: TGTGCCAGCACATCCAAAGCGTGGACACTTTCCTACGAGCAGTACTTC. Residues: CASTSKAWTLSYEQYF. V is TRBV7-2 and J is TRBJ2-7; TRBD1 is a possible D gene (5 bases). The V end was cut by 7 bases, the J end by 1 base, with 20 bases between. Germline lookup yields CDR1 SGHTA and CDR2 FQGNSA. The length of the CDR3 is 16 residues.

CDR3 in amino acids: CSARKPTNEKLFF. The DNA for the CDR3 is TGCAGTGCTAGAAAGCCAACTAATGAAAAACTGTTTTTT. V gene TRBV20-1 combines with J gene TRBJ1-4; D is undetermined. Germline V lookup: CDR1 DFQATT, CDR2 SNEGSKA (reference sequence). The CDR3 is 13 residues long. The V end lost 2 bases, the J end lost 0 bases, and 4 bases lay between the germline ends.

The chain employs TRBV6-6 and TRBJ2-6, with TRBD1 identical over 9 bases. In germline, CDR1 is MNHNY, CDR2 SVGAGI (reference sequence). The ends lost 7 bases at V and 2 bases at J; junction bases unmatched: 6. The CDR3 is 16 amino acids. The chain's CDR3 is CASNQQGAAGANVLTF. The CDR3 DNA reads TGTGCCAGCAACCAACAGGGGGCGGCTGGGGCCAACGTCCTGACTTTC.

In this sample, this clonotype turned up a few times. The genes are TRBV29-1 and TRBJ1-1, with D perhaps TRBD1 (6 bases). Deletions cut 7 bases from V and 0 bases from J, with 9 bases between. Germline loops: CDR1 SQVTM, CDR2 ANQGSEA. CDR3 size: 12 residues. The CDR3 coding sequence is TGCAGCGGCAGGGGCATGAACACTGAAGCTTTCTTT. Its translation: CSGRGMNTEAFF.

The CDR3, as DNA: TGTGCCAGCAGTTTAGTGTGGACCTATGGCTACACCTTC. Translating gives CASSLVWTYGYTF. The genes are TRBV12-3 or TRBV12-4 and TRBJ1-2, with unresolved D. There are 13 residues in the CDR3. Between the trimmed V and J ends, which lost 1 base and 4 bases, there was a span of 7 bases.

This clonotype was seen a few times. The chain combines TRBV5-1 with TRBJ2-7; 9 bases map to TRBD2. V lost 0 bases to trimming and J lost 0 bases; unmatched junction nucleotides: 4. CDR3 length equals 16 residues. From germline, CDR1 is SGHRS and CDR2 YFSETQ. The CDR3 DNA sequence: TGCGCCAGCAGCTTGGGGATAGCGGGGGCCTCCTACGAGCAGTACTTC. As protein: CASSLGIAGASYEQYF. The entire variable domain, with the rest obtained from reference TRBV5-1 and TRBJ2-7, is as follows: KAGVTQTPRYLIKTRGQQVTLSCSPISGHRSVSWYQQTPGQGLQFLFEYFSETQRNKGNFPGRFSGRQFSNSRSEMNVSTLELGDSALYLCASSLGIAGASYEQYFGPGTRLTVT.

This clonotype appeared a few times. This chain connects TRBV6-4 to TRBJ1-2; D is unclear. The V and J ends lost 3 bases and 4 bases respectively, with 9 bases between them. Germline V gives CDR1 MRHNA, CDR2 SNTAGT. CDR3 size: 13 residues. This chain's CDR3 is CASSEGSSYGYTF. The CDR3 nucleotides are TGTGCCAGCAGTGAGGGCAGTTCCTATGGCTACACCTTC.

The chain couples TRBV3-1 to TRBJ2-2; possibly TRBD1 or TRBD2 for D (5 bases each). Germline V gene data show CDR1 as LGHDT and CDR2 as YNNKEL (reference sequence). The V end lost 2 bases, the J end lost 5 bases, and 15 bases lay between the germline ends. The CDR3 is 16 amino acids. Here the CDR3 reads CASSQSGGVRTGELFF. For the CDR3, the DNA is TGTGCCAGCAGCCAATCTGGGGGAGTGCGAACCGGGGAGCTGTTTTTT.

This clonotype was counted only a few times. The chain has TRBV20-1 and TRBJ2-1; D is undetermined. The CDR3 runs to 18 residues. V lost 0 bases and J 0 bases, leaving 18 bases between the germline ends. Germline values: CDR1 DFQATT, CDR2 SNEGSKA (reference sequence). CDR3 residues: CSARDLRSAASSYNEQFF. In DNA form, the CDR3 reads TGCAGTGCTAGAGATCTTAGGAGCGCCGCATCCTCCTACAATGAGCAGTTCTTC.

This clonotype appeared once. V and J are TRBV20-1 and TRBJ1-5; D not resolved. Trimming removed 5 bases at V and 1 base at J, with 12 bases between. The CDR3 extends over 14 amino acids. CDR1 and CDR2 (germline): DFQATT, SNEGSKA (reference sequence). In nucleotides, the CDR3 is TGCAGTGCTTCTAGCGTTGGCAGCAATCAGCCCCAGCATTTT. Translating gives CSASSVGSNQPQHF.

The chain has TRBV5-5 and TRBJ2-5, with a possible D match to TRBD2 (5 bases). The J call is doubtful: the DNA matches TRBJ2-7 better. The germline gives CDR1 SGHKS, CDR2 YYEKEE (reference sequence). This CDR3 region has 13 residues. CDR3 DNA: TGTGCCAGCAGCTTCGGACCGGCGGGCGAGCAGTACTTC. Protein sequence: CASSFGPAGEQYF.

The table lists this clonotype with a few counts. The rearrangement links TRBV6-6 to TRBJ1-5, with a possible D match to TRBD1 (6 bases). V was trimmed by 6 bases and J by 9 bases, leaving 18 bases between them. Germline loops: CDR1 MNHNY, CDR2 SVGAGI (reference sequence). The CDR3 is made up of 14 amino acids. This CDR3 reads CASSPMGQSRPQHF. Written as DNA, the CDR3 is TGTGCCAGCAGCCCAATGGGACAATCCCGGCCCCAGCATTTT.

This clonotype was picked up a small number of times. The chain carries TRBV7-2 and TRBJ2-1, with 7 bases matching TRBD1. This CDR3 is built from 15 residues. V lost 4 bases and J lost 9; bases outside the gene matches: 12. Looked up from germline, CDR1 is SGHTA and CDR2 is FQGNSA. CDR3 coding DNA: TGTGCCAGCAGCTACCAGACAGGGTATCGGGCTGAGCAGTTCTTC. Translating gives CASSYQTGYRAEQFF.

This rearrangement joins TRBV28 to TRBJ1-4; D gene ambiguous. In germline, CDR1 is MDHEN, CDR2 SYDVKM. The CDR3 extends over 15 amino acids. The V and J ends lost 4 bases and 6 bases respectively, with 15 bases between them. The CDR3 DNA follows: TGTGCCAGCAGTTCCGCGAGGGTGGGAGATGAAAAACTGTTTTTT. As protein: CASSSARVGDEKLFF.

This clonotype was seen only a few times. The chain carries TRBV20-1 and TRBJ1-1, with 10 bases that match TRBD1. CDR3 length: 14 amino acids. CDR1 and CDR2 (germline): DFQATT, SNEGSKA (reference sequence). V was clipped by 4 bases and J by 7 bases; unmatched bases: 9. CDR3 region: CSATTRDRGNEAFF. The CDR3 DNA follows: TGCAGTGCTACTACTAGGGACAGGGGTAATGAAGCTTTCTTT.

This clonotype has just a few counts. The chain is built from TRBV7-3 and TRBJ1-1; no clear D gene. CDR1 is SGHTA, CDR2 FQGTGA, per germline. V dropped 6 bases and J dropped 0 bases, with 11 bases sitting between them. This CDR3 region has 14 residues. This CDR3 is CASRGGSMNTEAFF. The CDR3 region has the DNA TGTGCCAGCAGAGGAGGGAGTATGAACACTGAAGCTTTCTTT.

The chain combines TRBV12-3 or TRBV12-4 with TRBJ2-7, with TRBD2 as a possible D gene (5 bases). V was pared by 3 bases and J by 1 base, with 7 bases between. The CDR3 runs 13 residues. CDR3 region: CASSLERSYEQYF. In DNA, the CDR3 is TGTGCCAGCAGTTTGGAGCGGTCCTACGAGCAGTACTTC.

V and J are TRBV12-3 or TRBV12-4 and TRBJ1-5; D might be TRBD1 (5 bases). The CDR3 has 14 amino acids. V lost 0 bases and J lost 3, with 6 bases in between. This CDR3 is CASSLAQANQPQHF. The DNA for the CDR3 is TGTGCCAGCAGTTTAGCACAGGCCAATCAGCCCCAGCATTTT.

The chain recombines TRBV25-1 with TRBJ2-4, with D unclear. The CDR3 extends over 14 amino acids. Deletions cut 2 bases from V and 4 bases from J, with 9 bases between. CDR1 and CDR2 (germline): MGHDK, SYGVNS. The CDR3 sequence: CASSEHSVKNIQYF. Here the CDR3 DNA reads TGTGCCAGCAGTGAACACAGCGTGAAAAACATTCAGTACTTC.